The 28 T cell receptor beta chains given below trace back to one sample, sequenced in a study of shared clonotypes between healthy human individuals. Terminally differentiated effector memory CD45RA+ cells were excluded by CCR7 positive selection of CD45RO-negative cells. Profiling relied on immunoSEQ multiplex PCR, and the TCRdb table lists in-frame clones only, not all of them. There are millions of clones in the sample; about 94% occur only once, and around 1.1% lies in the top ten. The sequenced material came from naive CD8+ T cells sorted from blood. The source of these receptors is a man aged 18 to 29 in good health.

This clone was counted once. The chain employs TRBV2 and TRBJ1-2; a weak D match, TRBD1 (5 bases). The V end was cut by 4 bases, the J end by 9 bases, with 18 bases between. CDR1 and CDR2 (germline): SNHLY, FYNNEI. The CDR3 runs 14 residues. CDR3 DNA: TGTGCCAGCAGTGGTGGGGCAACCAACCCACGCTACACCTTC. Translating it yields CASSGGATNPRYTF.

This clone came up once. Other DNA sequences in the sample encode the same CDR3. The genes are TRBV5-6 and TRBJ2-1; D uncertain. The CDR3 is made up of 12 amino acids. Germline loops: CDR1 SGHDT, CDR2 YYEEEE. Trimming took 2 bases from V and 6 from J, leaving 6 bases between them. CDR3 amino acids: CASSFLSNEQFF. The CDR3 DNA is TGTGCCAGCAGCTTCCTTAGCAATGAGCAGTTCTTC.

This clone was seen only once. The chain employs TRBV19 and TRBJ2-3; TRBD2 matches 8 bases. After removal of 8 bases from V and 2 bases from J, the junction contained 12 bases not matched to a gene. Germline V gives CDR1 LNHDA, CDR2 SQIVND (reference sequence). The length of the CDR3 is 16 residues. DNA for the CDR3: TGTGCCAGTCGCCCTCGGACTAGCACCTACACAGATACGCAGTATTTT. Protein: CASRPRTSTYTDTQYF.

As to this clone: The same CDR3 arises from other DNA sequences in this sample as well. The gene calls are TRBV27 and TRBJ2-7; the D gene is possibly TRBD2 (6 bases). This CDR3 has 13 residues. Trimming took off 4 bases at V and 3 bases at J, with 10 bases between the two ends. Looked up from germline, CDR1 is MNHEY and CDR2 is SMNVEV (reference sequence). CDR3 sequence: CASSSGSGYEQYF. The CDR3 DNA reads as TGTGCCAGCAGTTCCGGGAGCGGCTACGAGCAGTACTTC.

The chain employs TRBV7-9 and TRBJ2-7, with 10 bases fitting TRBD2. The V gene's germline CDR1 is SEHNR and CDR2 FQNEAQ (reference sequence). The CDR3 is 15 amino acids. J lost 3 bases, V lost 5 bases, and 7 bases had no gene match. Here the CDR3 reads CASSPGLAENYEQYF. Here the CDR3 DNA reads TGTGCCAGCAGCCCTGGACTAGCGGAAAACTACGAGCAGTACTTC. The whole variable domain, remainder taken from reference TRBV7-9 and TRBJ2-7, is DTGVSQNPRHKITKRGQNVTFRCDPISEHNRLYWYRQTLGQGPEFLTYFQNEAQLEKSRLLSDRFSAERPKGSFSTLEIQRTEQGDSAMYLCASSPGLAENYEQYFGPGTRLTVT.

J is TRBJ2-7 and V is TRBV11-2; the D gene could be TRBD1 or TRBD2 (6 bases each). Between the trimmed V and J ends, which lost 8 bases and 0 bases, there was a span of 8 bases. Germline loops: CDR1 SGHAT, CDR2 FQNNGV. CDR3 size: 12 residues. The CDR3 sequence: CASGGLSYEQYF. The CDR3 bases are TGTGCCAGCGGGGGGCTCTCCTACGAGCAGTACTTC.

V usage is TRBV19 and J usage is TRBJ1-4; 7 bases are shared with TRBD1. J lost 7 bases, V lost 6 bases, and 11 bases had no gene match. CDR1 and CDR2 (germline): LNHDA, SQIVND (reference sequence). This CDR3 is built from 15 residues. In DNA form, the CDR3 reads TGTGCCAGTAGGTCTCATACCGGGACAGTTGAAAAACTGTTTTTT. Amino acids: CASRSHTGTVEKLFF.

This clone was detected once. An end of the junction does not agree with germline; a read error may underlie this. The chain links TRBV7-9 to TRBJ2-3; 7 bases line up with TRBD2. The CDR3 contains 11 residues. Looked up from germline, CDR1 is SEHNR and CDR2 is FQNEAQ (reference sequence). The CDR3 spells CGTSGTDTQYF. The CDR3 nucleotides read TGCGGCACTAGCGGCACAGATACGCAGTATTTT.

The chain joins TRBV6-5 to TRBJ2-7; 7 nucleotides line up with TRBD1. After removal of 8 bases from V and 5 bases from J, the junction contained 6 bases not matched to a gene. This CDR3 has 12 residues. Germline CDR1 reads MNHEY; CDR2 reads SVGAGI. Here the CDR3 reads CASLGTANEQYF. The CDR3 bases are TGTGCCAGCCTAGGGACAGCCAACGAGCAGTACTTC.

V gene TRBV12-5 combines with J gene TRBJ1-4; 10 nucleotides match TRBD1. With 3 bases clipped from V and 0 bases from J, the junction kept 22 bases outside the gene matches. Germline values: CDR1 LGHNT, CDR2 FRNRAP. This CDR3 contains 23 residues. The CDR3 coding sequence is TGTGCTAGTGGTTTCGTGCCCTCAAAAGGACAGGGGGGCAAATGGGCAACTAATGAAAAACTGTTTTTT. Encoded protein: CASGFVPSKGQGGKWATNEKLFF.

The V gene is TRBV5-1, the J gene TRBJ2-5; no firm D call. The CDR3 spans 10 residues. Trimming pared 8 bases from V and 5 bases from J, leaving 7 bases between. Germline V gene data show CDR1 as SGHRS and CDR2 as YFSETQ. DNA for the CDR3: TGCGCCAGGCCCCGGGAGACCCAGTACTTC. This codes for CARPRETQYF. Based on the CDR3 plus reference TRBV5-1 and TRBJ2-5, the full variable domain is KAGVTQTPRYLIKTRGQQVTLSCSPISGHRSVSWYQQTPGQGLQFLFEYFSETQRNKGNFPGRFSGRQFSNSRSEMNVSTLELGDSALYLCARPRETQYFGPGTRLLVL.

As to this clone: Its ends do not fully match the called genes, so a read error is possible. The chain carries TRBV7-7 and TRBJ2-3, with TRBD2 as a possible D gene (5 bases). CDR3 length: 14 amino acids. Germline V gives CDR1 SSHAT, CDR2 FNYEAQ (reference sequence). Written as DNA, the CDR3 is TGTGCTAGCAGCGGAGGCGGGAGCACAGATACGCAGTATTTT. Translated: CASSGGGSTDTQYF.

J is TRBJ2-7 and V is TRBV19, with TRBD1 matching over 10 bases. V was pared by 2 bases and J by 5 bases, with 3 bases of the junction left unmatched. CDR1 is LNHDA, CDR2 SQIVND, per germline (reference sequence). The CDR3 spans 14 residues. The CDR3 loop reads CASSIKGQGNEQYF. The CDR3 DNA follows: TGTGCCAGTAGTATAAAGGGACAGGGGAACGAGCAGTACTTC.

The chain uses TRBV11-2 and TRBJ2-7; D is unclear. The germline CDR1 and CDR2 sequences are SGHAT and FQNNGV. This CDR3 has 13 residues. The germline V and J ends were trimmed by 0 bases and 2 bases, with 5 bases remaining between them. This CDR3 is CASSLEDAYEQYF. The CDR3 DNA reads as TGTGCCAGCAGCTTAGAGGACGCCTACGAGCAGTACTTC.

V and J are TRBV5-1 and TRBJ2-1; 7 positions agree with TRBD2. From germline, CDR1 is SGHRS and CDR2 YFSETQ. The junction had 8 bases not matched to a gene; V was cut back by 2 bases and J by 0 bases. CDR3 length: 17 residues. The CDR3 DNA follows: TGCGCCAGCAGCTTCGTGGAAGCGGGGTTCTCCTACAATGAGCAGTTCTTC. This translates into CASSFVEAGFSYNEQFF.

The V call is TRBV7-9, the J call TRBJ2-7; D gene ambiguous. Germline V gene lookup returns CDR1 SEHNR and CDR2 FQNEAQ (reference sequence). Trimming shortened V by 2 bases and J by 6 bases, and 17 bases separated the two germline ends. This CDR3 has 15 residues. Here the CDR3 DNA reads TGTGCCAGCAGCTTAAGCTCGGGCATCCATAGCGAGCAGTACTTC. Its translation is CASSLSSGIHSEQYF.

This clone appeared a few times. V and J are TRBV18 and TRBJ2-2; TRBD1 matches 8 bases. From germline, CDR1 is KGHSH and CDR2 LQKENI. The CDR3 is 16 amino acids. The J segment lost 1 base and the V segment lost 3 bases, leaving 4 bases of the junction unmatched. For the CDR3, the DNA is TGTGCCAGCTCACCCCCGGACAGGGTGAACACCGGGGAGCTGTTTTTT. Translating gives CASSPPDRVNTGELFF.

This clone has more than one count but fewer than ten. This sample also contains other DNA sequences that code for the same CDR3. This rearrangement joins TRBV11-2 to TRBJ2-7; TRBD1 aligns across 7 bases. Germline V gene lookup returns CDR1 SGHAT and CDR2 FQNNGV. V was pared by 5 bases and J by 2 bases, with 3 bases of the junction left unmatched. CDR3 length equals 13 residues. In DNA form, the CDR3 reads TGTGCCAGCAGCCCAGGGGGAACCTACGAGCAGTACTTC. Translation gives CASSPGGTYEQYF.

The V gene is TRBV6-5, the J gene TRBJ1-5; D unresolved. Trimming pared 3 bases from V and 5 bases from J, leaving 5 bases between. The CDR3 contains 12 residues. The germline CDR1 and CDR2 sequences are MNHEY and SVGAGI. The CDR3 nucleotides read TGTGCCAGCAGTTATACTGATCAGCCCCAGCATTTT. It yields the protein CASSYTDQPQHF.

This clone was observed once. V is TRBV9 and J is TRBJ2-7; 7 bases are shared with TRBD2. Trimming removed 3 bases from V and 2 bases from J; junction bases left unmatched: 2. The germline gives CDR1 SGDLS, CDR2 YYNGEE. CDR3 length: 13 amino acids. CDR3 in amino acids: CASSAGGAYEQYF. CDR3 bases: TGTGCCAGCAGCGCGGGGGGAGCCTACGAGCAGTACTTC.

Worth noting for this clone: Other DNA sequences in the same sample also yield this CDR3. This rearrangement joins TRBV7-9 to TRBJ2-7; possible D gene TRBD2, 6 bases. Trimming shortened V by 1 base and J by 1 base, and 8 bases separated the two germline ends. The germline gives CDR1 SEHNR, CDR2 FQNEAQ (reference sequence). This CDR3 comprises 14 residues. The CDR3 reads CASSLGGESYEQYF. In DNA form, the CDR3 reads TGTGCCAGCAGCTTAGGGGGGGAGTCCTACGAGCAGTACTTC.

The chain links TRBV7-8 to TRBJ1-2; TRBD1 matches 7 bases. With V trimmed by 6 bases and J by 8 bases, 21 bases remained unmatched. The CDR3 covers 17 residues. The germline V gene has CDR1 SGHVS and CDR2 FQNEAQ. CDR3 coding DNA: TGTGCCAGCAGTTCCCCGCCTACAGGGGCCGGGAATGAGGGCTACACCTTC. Its protein product is CASSSPPTGAGNEGYTF.

This clone was counted between two and nine times. The chain combines TRBV7-9 with TRBJ2-7; D remains ambiguous. The CDR3 length is 12 residues. Trimming removed 3 bases from V and 7 bases from J, with 10 bases in between. The germline V gene encodes CDR1 SEHNR and CDR2 FQNEAQ (reference sequence). Written as DNA, the CDR3 is TGTGCCAGCAGCTTCGGAGTCCCGGAGCAGTACTTC. The encoded protein is CASSFGVPEQYF.

V usage is TRBV7-9 and J usage is TRBJ1-2, with D maybe TRBD1 (5 bases). From germline, CDR1 is SEHNR and CDR2 FQNEAQ (reference sequence). Between the trimmed V and J ends, which lost 5 bases and 6 bases, there was a span of 19 bases. This CDR3 comprises 15 residues. As DNA, the CDR3 is TGTGCCAGCAGCCCCAGCGAGAGGGAGGGACATGGCTACACCTTC. Protein: CASSPSEREGHGYTF.

About this clone itself: The sample holds other DNA sequences that translate to the same CDR3. This chain links TRBV13 with TRBJ1-1; possibly TRBD1 for D (5 bases). This CDR3 spans 12 amino acids. Germline V gene sequence: CDR1 PRHDT, CDR2 FYEKMQ (reference sequence). The ends were cut back, 3 bases at V and 5 bases at J, with 7 bases in the middle. This CDR3 reads CASSLGVTEAFF. CDR3 sequence (DNA): TGTGCCAGCAGCTTGGGGGTGACTGAAGCTTTCTTT.

CDR3 sequence: CASSEAGNARLGDTQYF. Written as DNA, the CDR3 is TGTGCCAGCAGTGAAGCGGGAAATGCCCGTCTCGGGGATACGCAGTATTTT. The V and J genes are TRBV2 and TRBJ2-3; no definite D call. CDR3 length: 17 residues. Germline V CDR1 and CDR2: SNHLY, FYNNEI. The V gene lost 0 bases and the J gene lost 6 bases, with 19 bases spanning the gap.

In regard to this clone: This specimen includes other DNA sequences encoding the same CDR3. The chain uses TRBV27 and TRBJ2-7; possibly TRBD1 or TRBD2 for D (6 bases each). From germline, CDR1 is MNHEY and CDR2 SMNVEV (reference sequence). With 2 bases removed from V and 2 bases from J, the gap between germline ends came to 13 bases. The CDR3 covers 15 residues. CDR3 in amino acids: CASSLGTGGAYEQYF. The CDR3 nucleotides are TGTGCCAGCAGTTTAGGAACCGGGGGCGCCTACGAGCAGTACTTC.

The V call is TRBV9, the J call TRBJ2-5, with TRBD1 as a possible D gene (5 bases). This CDR3 comprises 14 residues. V was cut by 5 bases and J by 2 bases, with 13 bases left in between. Germline lookup yields CDR1 SGDLS and CDR2 YYNGEE. For the CDR3, the DNA is TGTGCCAGCAGTCGAGCAGGGTCACAAGAGACCCAGTACTTC. Encoded protein: CASSRAGSQETQYF.